One and the same sample provided the 28 T cell receptor beta chains below, sequenced in a study of blood T cell repertoires in COVID-19 (dated by TCRdb to 2020 to 2021). Library preparation used the immunoSEQ multiplex PCR assay. TCRdb carries this immuneACCESS record with in-frame sequences only. Its versions omit some clonotypes, under half of them owing to an unresolved V gene in the studies checked, with the rest unexplained. The sample table shows about 170,000 clones, and approximately 86% are seen once. 2% to 3% of the sample is held by the ten biggest clonotypes. Material: peripheral blood. These receptors came from an elderly woman with COVID-19, enrolled during active disease.

The gene calls are TRBV28 and TRBJ1-6, with D possibly matching TRBD1 (5 bases). V lost 8 bases and J 4 bases, leaving 21 bases between the germline ends. The CDR3 is made up of 17 amino acids. The germline gives CDR1 MDHEN, CDR2 SYDVKM. The CDR3 region is CASHVSGLSGYNSPLHF. The DNA of the CDR3 is TGTGCCAGCCACGTGTCAGGGCTCTCCGGGTATAATTCACCCCTCCACTTT.

This chain links TRBV19 with TRBJ2-7; TRBD2 might be the D (6 bases). Trimming took off 2 bases at V and 0 bases at J, with 11 bases between the two ends. The CDR3 spans 15 residues. Germline CDR1 LNHDA, CDR2 SQIVND (reference sequence). The CDR3 DNA reads as TGTGCCAGTAGTATATCGGGACTTAACTCCTACGAGCAGTACTTC. This gives the protein CASSISGLNSYEQYF.

The chain uses TRBV5-1 and TRBJ2-1; 8 bases are a match to TRBD1. The CDR3 totals 14 residues. Trimming cost V 4 bases and J 6 bases; bases outside gene matches: 6. Germline-derived CDR1 and CDR2 are SGHRS and YFSETQ. CDR3 amino acids: CASSLDRELNEQFF. The CDR3 DNA reads TGCGCCAGCAGCCTGGACAGGGAGCTCAATGAGCAGTTCTTC.

The rearrangement joins TRBV9 to TRBJ2-1, with 7 bases lining up with TRBD1. The ends lost 5 bases at V and 4 bases at J; junction bases unmatched: 3. CDR3 length: 13 amino acids. The germline V gene has CDR1 SGDLS and CDR2 YYNGEE. CDR3 in amino acids: CASSQGQYNEQFF. The CDR3 nucleotides are TGTGCCAGCAGTCAGGGACAGTACAATGAGCAGTTCTTC.

This clone was detected once. The chain uses TRBV7-2 and TRBJ2-7; unclear D gene. The germline V gene has CDR1 SGHTA and CDR2 FQGNSA. Between the trimmed V and J ends, which lost 1 base and 5 bases, there was a span of 12 bases. This CDR3 comprises 14 residues. DNA for the CDR3: TGTGCCAGCAGCTTAGGCCAGAATTTCGACGAGCAGTACTTC. This translates into CASSLGQNFDEQYF.

The chain carries TRBV28 and TRBJ1-2; unclear D gene. CDR1 is MDHEN and CDR2 is SYDVKM in the germline V gene. Between the trimmed V and J ends, which lost 3 bases and 2 bases, there was a span of 16 bases. CDR3 size: 16 residues. CDR3 coding DNA: TGTGCCAGCAGTTTCCACCAAAGTAGGGAGAACTATGGCTACACCTTC. This translates into CASSFHQSRENYGYTF.

Of note for this clone: A junction end diverges from the germline sequence, so it may reflect a read error. The V and J genes are TRBV27 and TRBJ2-2; D is perhaps TRBD1 (6 bases). There are 14 residues in the CDR3. Germline V gives CDR1 MNHEY, CDR2 SMNVEV (reference sequence). For the CDR3, the DNA is TGTGCCAGCAGTTCCCAACAGGGCACCGGGGAGCTGCTTTTT. Translating gives CASSSQQGTGELLF.

The chain has TRBV18 and TRBJ1-4, with a weak D call TRBD1 (5 bases). V lost 1 base, J lost 8 bases, and 8 bases lay in between. The germline V gene encodes CDR1 KGHSH and CDR2 LQKENI. The CDR3 loop spans 13 amino acids. The CDR3 sequence is CASSPQRTEKLFF. The CDR3 nucleotides read TGTGCCAGCTCACCACAAAGGACAGAAAAACTGTTTTTT.

The chain combines TRBV19 with TRBJ2-2, with TRBD1 matching 8 bases. Germline V gives CDR1 LNHDA, CDR2 SQIVND (reference sequence). CDR3 length: 14 residues. J lost 7 bases, V lost 4 bases, and 5 bases had no gene match. The CDR3 spells CASSTRTGHGELFF. The CDR3 coding sequence is TGTGCCAGTAGTACCAGGACAGGGCACGGGGAGCTGTTTTTT. The full variable domain, rest sourced from reference TRBV19 and TRBJ2-2, is DGGITQSPKYLFRKEGQNVTLSCEQNLNHDAMYWYRQDPGQGLRLIYYSQIVNDFQKGDIAEGYSVSREKKESFPLTVTSAQKNPTAFYLCASSTRTGHGELFFGEGSRLTVL.

This chain uses TRBV28 with TRBJ1-4, with D perhaps TRBD1 (6 bases). Germline V lookup: CDR1 MDHEN, CDR2 SYDVKM. The V gene lost 7 bases and the J gene lost 5 bases, with 17 bases spanning the gap. CDR3 length: 15 residues. The CDR3 nucleotides read TGTGCCAGCACCCTCGGGACACCCGGAAATGAAAAACTGTTTTTT. It specifies CASTLGTPGNEKLFF.

This clone came up once. This chain joins TRBV28 and TRBJ1-2; tentative D call: TRBD1 (6 bases). The germline V gene has CDR1 MDHEN and CDR2 SYDVKM. The CDR3 has 15 amino acids. V lost 6 bases, J lost 6 bases, and 20 bases lay in between. CDR3 region: CASRLRIGGHDGYTF. The CDR3 DNA follows: TGTGCCAGCAGACTAAGAATAGGGGGTCATGATGGCTACACCTTC.

V and J are TRBV4-2 and TRBJ2-2, with D possibly TRBD2 on 6 matching bases. The CDR3 loop spans 15 amino acids. Trimming took off 1 base at V and 5 bases at J, with 11 bases between the two ends. Germline V gene sequence: CDR1 LGHNA, CDR2 YNFKEQ. CDR3 protein: CASSQAQRVTGELFF. The CDR3 nucleotides read TGTGCCAGCAGCCAAGCCCAGCGGGTGACCGGGGAGCTGTTTTTT.

The chain is built from TRBV12-3 or TRBV12-4 and TRBJ2-5; 9 bases are a match to TRBD2. There are 13 residues in the CDR3. Trimming cost V 5 bases and J 4 bases; bases outside gene matches: 2. CDR3 in DNA: TGTGCCAGCAGTCAACTAGCGGGAGAGACCCAGTACTTC. Translation: CASSQLAGETQYF.

The J gene is TRBJ2-7, the V gene TRBV15; possibly TRBD2 for D (6 bases). The germline V gene encodes CDR1 LNHNV and CDR2 YYDKDF (reference sequence). The CDR3 consists of 13 residues. Trimming stripped 6 bases from V and 8 bases from J, with 17 bases between. This CDR3 reads CATSQDPGGQQYF. In nucleotides, the CDR3 is TGTGCCACCAGTCAGGACCCCGGGGGACAGCAGTACTTC.

The chain is built from TRBV7-2 and TRBJ1-1; tentative D call: TRBD1 (5 bases). The CDR3 totals 14 residues. V was pared by 2 bases and J by 3 bases, with 10 bases between. Germline V gene sequence: CDR1 SGHTA, CDR2 FQGNSA. CDR3 bases: TGTGCCAGCAGCTTAAGGGGTTTCGACACTGAAGCTTTCTTT. This codes for CASSLRGFDTEAFF.

The chain is built from TRBV11-3 and TRBJ2-2, with D possibly being TRBD1 (5 bases). With 6 bases removed from V and 2 bases from J, the gap between germline ends came to 10 bases. This CDR3 is built from 14 residues. CDR1 is SGHNT, CDR2 YENEEA, per germline. This CDR3 is CASSSDRNTGELFF. DNA of the CDR3: TGTGCCAGCAGTTCAGACAGAAACACCGGGGAGCTGTTTTTT.

For the CDR3, the DNA is TGTGCCAGCAGCTTCGCGTATAATTCACCCCTCCACTTT. Encoded protein: CASSFAYNSPLHF. This rearrangement joins TRBV11-3 to TRBJ1-6; D unclear. CDR3 length equals 13 residues. Germline CDR1 reads SGHNT; CDR2 reads YENEEA. Trimming cost V 3 bases and J 4 bases, with 4 bases left between them.

The V and J genes are TRBV27 and TRBJ2-5; D may be TRBD1 (6 bases). The CDR3 has 17 amino acids. V was pared by 2 bases and J by 1 base, with 17 bases between. In germline, CDR1 is MNHEY, CDR2 SMNVEV (reference sequence). CDR3 nucleotides: TGTGCCAGCAGTTTAGGCAGACGGACAGCCGGCCAAGAGACCCAGTACTTC. This codes for CASSLGRRTAGQETQYF.

The rearrangement links TRBV28 to TRBJ2-1; TRBD2 aligns across 10 bases. The CDR3 is 16 amino acids. V shed 6 bases, J shed 0 bases, and the junction held 5 bases outside the gene matches. Germline V CDR1 and CDR2: MDHEN, SYDVKM. This chain's CDR3 is CASRTSGQSSYNEQFF. In DNA, the CDR3 is TGTGCCAGCAGGACTAGCGGGCAGAGCTCCTACAATGAGCAGTTCTTC.

V is TRBV23-1 and J is TRBJ1-5, with a tentative D call TRBD1 (5 bases). TRBV23-1 is an ORF, and what it does is uncertain. This CDR3 comprises 15 residues. Trimming shortened V by 4 bases and J by 6 bases, and 16 bases separated the two germline ends. CDR3 bases: TGCGCCAGCAGTCGACAGTTTCTCGACCGTCAGCCCCAGCATTTT. It translates to CASSRQFLDRQPQHF.

The rearrangement links TRBV5-1 to TRBJ2-7; D may be TRBD1 (5 bases). V lost 3 bases, J lost 2 bases, and 12 bases lay in between. Per the germline V gene, CDR1 is SGHRS and CDR2 is YFSETQ. This CDR3 comprises 14 residues. The CDR3 here is CASSSGIGAYEQYF. Written as DNA, the CDR3 is TGCGCCAGCAGCTCAGGGATAGGTGCCTACGAGCAGTACTTC.

This clone has just one count. The V and J genes are TRBV21-1 and TRBJ1-4; no DNA check was done on the table's D call, TRBD1. TRBV21-1 is a pseudogene. The CDR3 is made up of 15 amino acids. Written as DNA, the CDR3 is TGTGCCAGCAGTATTGTTGGGACAGGTAGAGAAAAACTGTTTTTT. It codes for CASSIVGTGREKLFF.

The V and J genes are TRBV5-8 and TRBJ1-1; TRBD1 might be the D (5 bases). Per germline, CDR1 SGHTS and CDR2 YDEGEE. Trimming stripped 6 bases from V and 6 bases from J, with 24 bases between. This CDR3 is 16 amino acids long. In nucleotides, the CDR3 is TGTGCCAGCACCGCCCGGTGGGACGGCTGGGGGGCTGAAGCTTTCTTT. It encodes CASTARWDGWGAEAFF. Full variable domain (missing parts from reference TRBV5-8 and TRBJ1-1): EAGVTQSPTHLIKTRGQQATLRCSPISGHTSVYWYQQALGLGLQFLLWYDEGEERNRGNFPPRFSGRQFPNYSSELNVNALELEDSALYLCASTARWDGWGAEAFFGQGTRLTVV.

The rearrangement joins TRBV19 to TRBJ1-5, with D perhaps TRBD1 (6 bases). Germline lookup yields CDR1 LNHDA and CDR2 SQIVND (reference sequence). V was trimmed by 5 bases and J by 2 bases, leaving 13 bases between them. This CDR3 is 15 amino acids long. This chain's CDR3 is CASSSIPGGNQPQHF. The CDR3 nucleotides read TGTGCCAGTAGTTCGATCCCAGGGGGCAATCAGCCCCAGCATTTT.

J is TRBJ1-4 and V is TRBV2; 7 nucleotides agree with TRBD1. The CDR3 loop spans 14 amino acids. The germline gives CDR1 SNHLY, CDR2 FYNNEI. V was clipped by 7 bases and J by 3 bases; unmatched bases: 5. CDR3 in amino acids: CASIRDSANEKLFF. CDR3 DNA sequence: TGTGCCAGCATCCGGGACAGCGCTAATGAAAAACTGTTTTTT. The entire variable domain, with the rest obtained from reference TRBV2 and TRBJ1-4, is as follows: EPEVTQTPSHQVTQMGQEVILRCVPISNHLYFYWYRQILGQKVEFLVSFYNNEISEKSEIFDDQFSVERPDGSNFTLKIRSTKLEDSAMYFCASIRDSANEKLFFGSGTQLSVL.

The rearrangement links TRBV27 to TRBJ1-2, with D uncertain. From germline, CDR1 is MNHEY and CDR2 SMNVEV (reference sequence). This CDR3 region has 14 residues. The V end lost 1 base, the J end lost 7 bases, and 13 bases lay between the germline ends. CDR3 bases: TGTGCCAGCAGTTTATTTAGCGGAGTCTCTGGCTACACCTTC. This gives the protein CASSLFSGVSGYTF.

This clone was seen only a few times. The genes are TRBV20-1 and TRBJ2-4; weak D call: TRBD2 (6 bases). The ends were cut back, 3 bases at V and 7 bases at J, with 13 bases in the middle. Germline V lookup: CDR1 DFQATT, CDR2 SNEGSKA (reference sequence). The CDR3 covers 13 residues. CDR3: CSASQVAGNIQYF. For the CDR3, the DNA is TGCAGTGCTAGTCAAGTCGCGGGGAACATTCAGTACTTC.

The table lists this clone with a count of one. V gene TRBV5-1 combines with J gene TRBJ2-2, with a tentative D call TRBD2 (6 bases). The ends were cut back, 4 bases at V and 2 bases at J, with 12 bases in the middle. CDR1 and CDR2 from the germline V gene are SGHRS and YFSETQ. This CDR3 has 15 amino acids. This CDR3 is CASSPGTPNTGELFF. The CDR3 DNA reads TGCGCCAGCAGCCCCGGGACTCCTAACACCGGGGAGCTGTTTTTT.